This TCR beta chain emerged from a study of blood T cells in healthy people across ages. This CDR3 region has 17 residues. Unmatched junction bases numbered 13, after V lost 5 bases and J lost 9 bases. Germline CDR1 reads KGHDR; CDR2 reads SFDVKD. Study results and caveats: Older individuals had lower TCR beta diversity per million T cells (the decline was roughly linear).

It was with a sample-barcoded 5' primer and a J-beta primer mix that a second PCR of about 6 to 12 cycles was run. MiXCR was run by TCRdb on the 5' RACE reads, yielding one entry per CDR3 protein. The table lists about 570,000 distinct CDR3 sequences, 25% to 30% of them singletons. A note on this clonotype: The antigen is unknown.

Every donor gave 9 to 10 milliliters of peripheral blood. The V and J genes are TRBV24-1 and TRBJ2-1; 12 positions agree with TRBD2. The receptor comes from a woman in her seventies in good health. Material: blood. Here the CDR3 reads CATSGLAGGKATSEQFF. The CDR3 bases are TGTGCCACCAGTGGGCTAGCGGGGGGGAAGGCCACGAGTGAGCAGTTCTTC.